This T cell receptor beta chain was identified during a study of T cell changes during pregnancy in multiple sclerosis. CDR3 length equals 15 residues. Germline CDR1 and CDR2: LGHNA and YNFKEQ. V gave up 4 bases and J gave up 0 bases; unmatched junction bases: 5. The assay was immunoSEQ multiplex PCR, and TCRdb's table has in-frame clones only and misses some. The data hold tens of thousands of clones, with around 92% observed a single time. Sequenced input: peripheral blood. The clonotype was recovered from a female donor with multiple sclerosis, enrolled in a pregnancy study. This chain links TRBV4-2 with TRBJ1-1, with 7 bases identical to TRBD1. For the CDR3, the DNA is TGTGCCAGCAGCCGGGCGACAGGGTTGAACACTGAAGCTTTCTTT. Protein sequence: CASSRATGLNTEAFF.